This T cell receptor beta chain came from a study of blood T cell repertoires in COVID-19. Overall study context: Acute and convalescent COVID-19 samples came from the United States, Italy and Spain.

Per the original methods: The assay estimated nucleated cells by amplifying reference gene primers. Repertoires were generated with immunoSEQ multiplex PCR, while TCRdb's copy carries only in-frame clones and drops some. For V, J and clone size, that table is used; D and trimming come from the DNA. Here the sample spans 250,000 to 300,000 clones, 70% to 90% being singletons. This CDR3 comprises 14 residues. Trimming at V came to 6 bases and at J to 1 base, leaving 4 bases not matched to a gene. Looked up from germline, CDR1 is MNHEY and CDR2 is SVGAGI. This rearrangement joins TRBV6-5 to TRBJ1-1; 8 bases are shared with TRBD1. The sequence was collected from a man over 45 with active or convalescent COVID-19. The sequencing input was peripheral blood. The CDR3 region has the DNA TGTGCCAGCAGAGCCGGGACAGGGAACACTGAAGCTTTCTTT. It is translated as CASRAGTGNTEAFF.